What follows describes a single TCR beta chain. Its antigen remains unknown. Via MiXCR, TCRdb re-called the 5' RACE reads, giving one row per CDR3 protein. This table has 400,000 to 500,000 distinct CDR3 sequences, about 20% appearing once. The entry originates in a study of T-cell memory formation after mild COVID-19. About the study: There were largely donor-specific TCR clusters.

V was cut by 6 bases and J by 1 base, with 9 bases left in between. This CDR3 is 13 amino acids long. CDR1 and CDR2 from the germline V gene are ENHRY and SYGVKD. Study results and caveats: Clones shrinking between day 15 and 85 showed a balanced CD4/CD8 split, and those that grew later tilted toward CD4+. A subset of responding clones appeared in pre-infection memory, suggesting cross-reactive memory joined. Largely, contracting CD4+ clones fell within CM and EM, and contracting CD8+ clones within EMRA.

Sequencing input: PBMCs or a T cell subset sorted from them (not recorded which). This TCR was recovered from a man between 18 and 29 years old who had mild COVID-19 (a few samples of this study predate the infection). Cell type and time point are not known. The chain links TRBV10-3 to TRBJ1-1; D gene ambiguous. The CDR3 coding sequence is TGTGCCATCAGGACGGACGGGAACACTGAAGCTTTCTTT. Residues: CAIRTDGNTEAFF.